The sequence of this TCR beta chain was determined in a study of blood T cells in healthy people across ages. Study results and limitations: Roughly linear age-related decline in beta diversity appeared, significant by age 40. As naive T cell percentage varied, TCR beta diversity correlated strongly with it.

On this clonotype: Its antigen is unidentified.

The CDR3 runs 15 residues. With 3 bases removed from V and 8 bases from J, the gap between germline ends came to 20 bases. Germline V gives CDR1 DFQATT, CDR2 SNEGSKA (reference sequence). PCR was performed a second time for roughly 6 to 12 cycles using a sample-barcoded 5' primer and a J-beta primer mix. Tags on each cDNA molecule came from a template-switch adaptor with 12 random nucleotides. CDR3-containing paired-end reads numbered at least 3 million in each sample. TCRdb redid the calling of the 5' RACE reads with MiXCR, one entry per CDR3 protein. The sample contains about 1,400,000 distinct CDR3 sequences, roughly 59% of which appear only once.

The source material was blood. The sequence was obtained from a man aged 18 to 35 in good health. This sequence joins TRBV20-1 and TRBJ2-1, with D perhaps TRBD1 or TRBD2 (5 bases each). The DNA of the CDR3 is TGCAGTGCTAGCCCGGCAGGGAAAGAGGGCGATGAGCAGTTCTTC. Translated: CSASPAGKEGDEQFF.